The rows below give T cell receptor beta chains drawn from one sample of a study of blood T cell repertoires in COVID-19. Some clones are missing from TCRdb's copy, which holds only in-frame ones; the method was immunoSEQ multiplex PCR. The data show about 95,000 clones, more than 70% seen once. Specimen: peripheral blood. The receptors come from a man aged 45 to 65 with COVID-19, enrolled during active disease. CDR3s include the opening cysteine and the closing phenylalanine or tryptophan. Fields, in order: D gene, V gene, J gene, clone size, CDR3 protein, CDR3 DNA. D genes are given only for firm matches. The size of a clone is reported for some rows only, either as once, few or many, or as a class for expanded clones.

>TRBD2|TRBV25-1|TRBJ2-7|.
CASSSLAGGAYEQYF
TGTGCCAGCAGTTCCCTAGCGGGGGGGGCCTACGAGCAGTACTTC
>TRBD1|TRBV6-5|TRBJ1-3|.
CASGQGGFSGNTIYF
TGTGCCAGCGGACAGGGTGGATTTTCTGGAAACACCATATATTTT
>.|TRBV30|TRBJ1-2|.
CAWESGGYTF
TGTGCCTGGGAATCGGGGGGCTACACCTTC
>TRBD1|TRBV6-5|TRBJ1-2|.
CAIQPGTGIILGYTF
TGTGCCATTCAACCGGGGACAGGGATAATATTGGGCTACACCTTC
>TRBD1|TRBV9|TRBJ2-5|once
CASSVDGQGGETQYF
TGTGCCAGCAGCGTAGACGGACAGGGAGGAGAGACCCAGTACTTC
>.|TRBV2|TRBJ1-1|.
CASRQGWGTEAFF
TGTGCCAGCAGACAGGGTTGGGGCACTGAAGCTTTCTTT
>TRBD1|TRBV7-8|TRBJ1-2|.
CASSQQGAYYGYTF
TGTGCCAGCAGCCAACAGGGGGCATACTATGGCTACACCTTC
>.|TRBV5-1|TRBJ1-2|.
CASSLEVTVSTYGYTF
TGCGCCAGCAGCTTGGAAGTAACAGTTTCCACCTATGGCTACACCTTC
>.|TRBV4-2|TRBJ1-3|.
CASSQYEGAGNTIYF
TGTGCCAGCAGCCAATACGAGGGAGCCGGAAACACCATATATTTT
>.|TRBV4-2|TRBJ1-2|.
CASSQSSGDYGYTF
TGTGCCAGCAGCCAAAGTTCAGGGGACTATGGCTACACCTTC
>.|TRBV9|TRBJ2-7|.
CASSVGGGLYEQYF
TGTGCCAGCAGCGTAGGGGGAGGCCTCTACGAGCAGTACTTC
>TRBD2|TRBV5-1|TRBJ2-5|few
CASSLGRGARETQYF
TGCGCCAGCAGCTTGGGGCGGGGGGCCCGGGAGACCCAGTACTTC
>TRBD1|TRBV19|TRBJ2-3|.
CASSIGQGADTQYF
TGTGCCAGTAGTATAGGACAGGGGGCAGATACGCAGTATTTT
>.|TRBV20-1|TRBJ1-5|.
CSASEAGGGYSNQPQHF
TGCAGTGCTAGTGAGGCTGGAGGTGGGTATAGCAATCAGCCCCAGCATTTT
>.|TRBV19|TRBJ2-1|.
CASSIGLPNYNEQFF
TGTGCCAGTAGTATAGGACTCCCCAACTACAATGAGCAGTTCTTC